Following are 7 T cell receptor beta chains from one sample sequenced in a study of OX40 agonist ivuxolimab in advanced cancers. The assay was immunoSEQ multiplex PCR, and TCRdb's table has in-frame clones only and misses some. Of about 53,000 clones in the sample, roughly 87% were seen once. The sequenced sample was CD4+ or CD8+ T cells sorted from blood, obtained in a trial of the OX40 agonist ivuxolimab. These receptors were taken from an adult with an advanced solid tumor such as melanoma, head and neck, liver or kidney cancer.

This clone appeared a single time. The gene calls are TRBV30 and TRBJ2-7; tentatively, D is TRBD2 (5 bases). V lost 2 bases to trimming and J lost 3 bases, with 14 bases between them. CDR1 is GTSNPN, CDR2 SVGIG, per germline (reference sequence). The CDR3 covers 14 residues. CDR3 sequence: CAWSFGSSGYEQYF. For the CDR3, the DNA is TGTGCCTGGAGTTTTGGGAGCAGCGGCTACGAGCAGTACTTC.

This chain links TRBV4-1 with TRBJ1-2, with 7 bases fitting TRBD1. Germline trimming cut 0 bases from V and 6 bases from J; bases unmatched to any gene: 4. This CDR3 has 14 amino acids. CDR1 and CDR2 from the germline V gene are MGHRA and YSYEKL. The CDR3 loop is CASSQDRGTDGYTF. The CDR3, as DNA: TGCGCCAGCAGCCAAGACAGGGGGACAGATGGCTACACCTTC.

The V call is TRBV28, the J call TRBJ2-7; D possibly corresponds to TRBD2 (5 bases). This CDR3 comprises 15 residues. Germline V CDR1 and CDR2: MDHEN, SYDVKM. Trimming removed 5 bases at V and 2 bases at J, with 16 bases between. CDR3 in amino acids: CASSGGGEPPYEQYF. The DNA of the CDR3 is TGTGCCAGCAGTGGAGGCGGCGAGCCCCCCTACGAGCAGTACTTC.

The CDR3 here is CASSPRTNSRVEQFF. The CDR3 DNA sequence: TGTGCCAGCAGTCCCCGAACCAACTCTAGGGTTGAGCAGTTCTTC. This chain links TRBV6-5 with TRBJ2-1, with D uncertain. The CDR3 is 15 amino acids. Trimming stripped 5 bases from V and 9 bases from J, with 20 bases between. Germline V CDR1 and CDR2: MNHEY, SVGAGI.

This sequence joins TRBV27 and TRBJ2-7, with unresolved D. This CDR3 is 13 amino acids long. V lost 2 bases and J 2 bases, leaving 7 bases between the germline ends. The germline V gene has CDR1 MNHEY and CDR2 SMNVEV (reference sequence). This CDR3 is CASSLRAAYEQYF. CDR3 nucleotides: TGTGCCAGCAGTTTAAGGGCCGCCTACGAGCAGTACTTC.

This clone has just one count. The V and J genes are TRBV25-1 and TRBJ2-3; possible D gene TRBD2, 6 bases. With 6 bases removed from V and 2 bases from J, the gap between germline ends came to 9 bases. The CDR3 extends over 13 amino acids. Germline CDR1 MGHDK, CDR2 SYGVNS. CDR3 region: CASRGDFTDTQYF. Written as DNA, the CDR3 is TGTGCCAGCAGAGGGGACTTCACAGATACGCAGTATTTT.

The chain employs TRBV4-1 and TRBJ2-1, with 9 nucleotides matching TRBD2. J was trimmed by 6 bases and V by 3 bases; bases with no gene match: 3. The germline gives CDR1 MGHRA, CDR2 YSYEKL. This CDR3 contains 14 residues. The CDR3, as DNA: TGCGCCAGCAGCCAGGCTAGCGGGGCCAATGAGCAGTTCTTC. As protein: CASSQASGANEQFF.